Reported below is one T cell receptor (beta chain). The antigen is undetermined. Libraries were prepared by immunoSEQ multiplex PCR; TCRdb keeps only in-frame clonotypes and omits some of them. The sample records approximately 65,000 clones, nearly 95% being singletons. The sample originates from a study of T cell clones after liver transplantation. Across the whole study: In this trial, immunosuppression withdrawal was attempted within 2 years of liver transplant. TCRbeta sequencing after a pre-transplant mixed lymphocyte reaction identified graft-donor-reactive clones, later tracked in post-transplant blood.

Study findings and constraints: In a couple of subjects, few donor cells limited the measurable donor-reactive repertoire.

The sequences come from CD4+ T cells from blood, collected about 26 months after liver transplant. This TCR derives from a human patient who received a liver transplant. Some of these T cells may belong to the graft donor.

The CDR3 DNA reads as TGTGCCAGCAGCGAAGGGGTATTATACGAGCAGTACTTC. Protein: CASSEGVLYEQYF. The chain uses TRBV11-3 and TRBJ2-7, with a possible D match to TRBD1 (5 bases). Germline V gives CDR1 SGHNT, CDR2 YENEEA. The length of the CDR3 is 13 residues. V lost 5 bases and J 4 bases, leaving 12 bases between the germline ends.